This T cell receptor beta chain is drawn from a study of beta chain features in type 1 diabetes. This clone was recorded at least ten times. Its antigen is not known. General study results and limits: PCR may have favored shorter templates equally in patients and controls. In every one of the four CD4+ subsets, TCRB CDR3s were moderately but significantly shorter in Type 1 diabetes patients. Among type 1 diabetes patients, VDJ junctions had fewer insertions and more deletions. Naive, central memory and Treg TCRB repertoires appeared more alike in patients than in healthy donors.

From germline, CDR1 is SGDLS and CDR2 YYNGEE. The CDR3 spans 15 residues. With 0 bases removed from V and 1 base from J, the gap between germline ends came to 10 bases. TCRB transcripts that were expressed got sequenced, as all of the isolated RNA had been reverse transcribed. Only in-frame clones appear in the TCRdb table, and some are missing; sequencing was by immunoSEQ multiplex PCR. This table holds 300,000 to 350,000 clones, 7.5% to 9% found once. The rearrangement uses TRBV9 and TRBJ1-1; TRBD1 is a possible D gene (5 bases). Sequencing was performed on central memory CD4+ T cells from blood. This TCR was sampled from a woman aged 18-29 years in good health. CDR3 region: CASSVDPQGNTEAFF. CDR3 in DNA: TGTGCCAGCAGCGTAGACCCTCAGGGGAACACTGAAGCTTTCTTT. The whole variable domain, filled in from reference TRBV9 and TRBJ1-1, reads DSGVTQTPKHLITATGQRVTLRCSPRSGDLSVYWYQQSLDQGLQFLIQYYNGEERAKGNILERFSAQQFPDLHSELNLSSLELGDSALYFCASSVDPQGNTEAFFGQGTRLTVV.